This is a list of T cell receptor beta chains from one sample in a study of T cell changes during pregnancy in multiple sclerosis. Method: immunoSEQ multiplex PCR; TCRdb's copy keeps in-frame clones and lacks some. The sample has about 40,000 clones, around 92% seen once. Sequences were derived from CD4+ T cells from peripheral blood mononuclear cells, sampled after pregnancy. Receptors originate from a female donor with multiple sclerosis, enrolled in a pregnancy study. Each CDR3 is given with its conserved first and last residue. The D gene is left open where the match is weak. Size is stated for part of the rows, as once, few or many counts, or as a class when the clone is expanded.

length | J | size | D | V | DNA | CDR3
17 | TRBJ2-3 | - | TRBD2 | TRBV4-2 | TGTGCCAGCAGCCAAGAACTAGCGGGGGGGCCTGCAGATACGCAGTATTTT | CASSQELAGGPADTQYF
14 | TRBJ1-1 | - | - | TRBV15 | TGTGCCACCAGCAGAGCGGCGAGGGACACTGAAGCTTTCTTT | CATSRAARDTEAFF
12 | TRBJ1-5 | - | - | TRBV19 | TGTGCCAGTAGTATCTTGTATCAGCCCCAGCATTTT | CASSILYQPQHF
14 | TRBJ2-2 | once | - | TRBV5-1 | TGCGCCAGCAGCTACACAGCGAACACCGGGGAGCTGTTTTTT | CASSYTANTGELFF
16 | TRBJ1-6 | - | - | TRBV5-1 | TGCGCCAGCAGCCAAAGGGCGGGCAGTTCTAATTCACCCCTCCACTTT | CASSQRAGSSNSPLHF
16 | TRBJ1-1 | - | - | TRBV30 | TGTGCCTGGAGTGTCCTGACAGTAGAAAGGAACACTGAAGCTTTCTTT | CAWSVLTVERNTEAFF
18 | TRBJ2-7 | - | TRBD1 | TRBV4-1 | TGCGCCAGCAGCCAAGATCTGACACCGGGACAGGGCGGCTACGAGCAGTACTTC | CASSQDLTPGQGGYEQYF
13 | TRBJ2-1 | - | TRBD2 | TRBV5-1 | TGCGCCAGCAAAGTACGGGAGGACAATGAGCAGTTCTTC | CASKVREDNEQFF
14 | TRBJ2-7 | - | - | TRBV7-9 | TGTGCCAGCAGCTTTTCTAACTCCACCTACGAGCAGTACTTC | CASSFSNSTYEQYF
13 | TRBJ2-7 | - | - | TRBV5-1 | TGCGCCAGCAGCTGGGGGGACGGCTACGAGCAGTACTTC | CASSWGDGYEQYF
16 | TRBJ2-7 | - | TRBD1 | TRBV4-1 | TGCGCCAGCAGCCCAGGTGGACGACAGGGCACCTACGAGCAGTACTTC | CASSPGGRQGTYEQYF
13 | TRBJ2-5 | - | TRBD1 | TRBV5-6 | TGTGCCAGCAGCGAGGGACAGCAAGAGACCCAGTACTTC | CASSEGQQETQYF
13 | TRBJ2-4 | - | TRBD1 | TRBV6-5 | TGTGCCAGCAGATCCGGGACAGGGAACATTCAGTACTTC | CASRSGTGNIQYF
18 | TRBJ2-5 | - | TRBD1 | TRBV14 | TGTGCCAGCAGCCCAGGACAGGGGGCGAGAATATACCAAGAGACCCAGTACTTC | CASSPGQGARIYQETQYF
10 | TRBJ2-7 | - | - | TRBV21-1 | TGTGCCAGCAGCCTAAAAGAGCAGTACTTC | CASSLKEQYF